This TCR beta chain derives from a study of sequential checkpoint blockade in melanoma. Study at large: After both sequences, patients received maintenance nivolumab.

The treatment denotes: randomized to nivolumab then ipilimumab (arm A) or the reverse (arm B). Sequencing used immunoSEQ multiplex PCR; TCRdb keeps in-frame clones, though not all of them. Seen here are about 9,900 clones, roughly two thirds observed once, and the top ten hold 24%. Germline lookup yields CDR1 SGHNT and CDR2 YYREEE (reference sequence). The CDR3 extends over 17 amino acids. With 0 bases clipped from V and 0 bases from J, the junction kept 3 bases outside the gene matches. This sample comprised CD8+ T cells sorted from blood (inferred from file names), obtained from a patient given nivolumab and ipilimumab in sequence. The V gene is TRBV5-4, the J gene TRBJ2-3; 11 bases line up with TRBD2. This TCR was recovered from a human donor with melanoma. CDR3 sequence: CASSLGGTSGSTDTQYF. CDR3 coding DNA: TGTGCCAGCAGCTTGGGGGGGACTAGCGGAAGCACAGATACGCAGTATTTT. Looking up the rest from reference TRBV5-4 and TRBJ2-3 gives the full variable domain: ETGVTQSPTHLIKTRGQQVTLRCSSQSGHNTVSWYQQALGQGPQFIFQYYREEENGRGNFPPRFSGLQFPNYSSELNVNALELDDSALYLCASSLGGTSGSTDTQYFGPGTRLTVL.